This T cell receptor beta chain was captured in a study of blood T cell repertoires in COVID-19. Overall study context: The United States, Italy and Spain were the sources of the acute and convalescent COVID-19 samples. In each case, the material was cDNA or gDNA derived from T cells, B-cell-depleted T cells, or PBMCs.

The CDR3 length is 16 residues. Trimming shortened V by 4 bases and J by 7 bases, and 19 bases separated the two germline ends. Germline CDR1 reads MGHRA; CDR2 reads YSYEKL. Original analysis: Nucleated cell counts were estimated from reference gene primer amplification. The protocol was immunoSEQ multiplex PCR, while the TCRdb copy is restricted to in-frame clones and leaves out a portion. V, J and clone size are taken as reported in that table, and D and trimming were inferred from the DNA itself. The sample carries 150,000 to 200,000 clones, roughly 80% recorded once. This clone occurred once. The chain uses TRBV4-1 and TRBJ1-4, with D possibly being TRBD1 (6 bases). This TCR was recovered from a human donor with acute or convalescent COVID-19. The donor label of this sample is uncertain. Material: peripheral blood. Here the CDR3 reads CASSPEWGGALEKLFF. The CDR3 nucleotides read TGCGCCAGCAGCCCCGAGTGGGGGGGCGCACTTGAAAAACTGTTTTTT.